The next 30 T cell receptor beta chains were all read from a single sample in a study of technical replicates of blood from several donors. TCRdb keeps only in-frame clones here, not all; method: immunoSEQ multiplex PCR. The sample lists about 79,000 clones, around 94% seen once, with just over 0.25% in the top ten. The sequenced sample was T cells isolated from PBMCs. These receptors came from a human donor in good health.

The chain has TRBV15 and TRBJ2-3; D gene uncertain. The CDR3 sequence is 14 residues long. Germline CDR1 reads LNHNV; CDR2 reads YYDKDF (reference sequence). V gave up 2 bases and J gave up 3 bases, with 9 bases separating them. The CDR3 reads CATSRTAETDTQYF. Written as DNA, the CDR3 is TGTGCCACCAGCAGAACGGCGGAGACAGATACGCAGTATTTT.

This clone appeared once. The chain links TRBV19 to TRBJ2-7, with TRBD2 identical over 9 bases. V dropped 6 bases and J dropped 5; count of bases not matched to a gene: 11. The germline V gene has CDR1 LNHDA and CDR2 SQIVND (reference sequence). The length of the CDR3 is 15 residues. The CDR3 is CASRSRLAAVHEQYF. CDR3 in DNA: TGTGCCAGTAGGTCCCGACTAGCGGCCGTACACGAGCAGTACTTC.

This chain joins TRBV6-1 and TRBJ1-6; 9 bases match TRBD1. V lost 2 bases and J lost 8; bases outside the gene matches: 10. From germline, CDR1 is MNHNS and CDR2 SASEGT. The CDR3 covers 17 residues. CDR3 DNA: TGTGCCAGCAGTGAAAGATCGGGGACAGGGAAGTATTCACCCCTCCACTTT. This codes for CASSERSGTGKYSPLHF.

The chain combines TRBV6-1 with TRBJ2-3, with TRBD1 matching over 9 bases. In germline, CDR1 is MNHNS, CDR2 SASEGT. The V gene end was trimmed by 4 bases and the J gene end by 4 bases; junction bases not matched to a gene: 6. The CDR3 spans 15 residues. In DNA, the CDR3 is TGTGCCAGCAGTGCTACCACAGGGGGCCCAGATACGCAGTATTTT. Protein sequence: CASSATTGGPDTQYF.

This rearrangement joins TRBV13 to TRBJ1-5, with D uncertain. In germline, CDR1 is PRHDT, CDR2 FYEKMQ (reference sequence). CDR3 length equals 13 residues. V was cut by 5 bases and J by 2 bases, with 7 bases left in between. The CDR3 is CASSHGGNQPQHF. Here the CDR3 DNA reads TGTGCCAGCAGCCACGGGGGCAATCAGCCCCAGCATTTT.

The chain has TRBV12-2 and TRBJ1-2; TRBD1 is taken as the D call from the table, unchecked against the DNA. TRBV12-2 is classified as a pseudogene. The CDR3 is made up of 16 amino acids. In nucleotides, the CDR3 is TGTGCAAGTCGCCCTCTTAAACAGGGGGGTGATTGTGGCTACACCTTC. Amino acid sequence: CASRPLKQGGDCGYTF.

The rearrangement joins TRBV6-1 to TRBJ1-1; possibly TRBD1 for D (6 bases). V gave up 0 bases and J gave up 6 bases, with 17 bases separating them. The CDR3 loop spans 16 amino acids. The germline CDR1 and CDR2 sequences are MNHNS and SASEGT. CDR3 protein: CASSEAKQGWAAEAFF. The CDR3 DNA is TGTGCCAGCAGTGAAGCGAAACAGGGTTGGGCTGCTGAAGCTTTCTTT.

The chain recombines TRBV5-4 with TRBJ2-1; 9 bases line up with TRBD2. Germline CDR1 and CDR2: SGHNT and YYREEE (reference sequence). This CDR3 is 16 amino acids long. V shed 0 bases and J 8 bases; nucleotides not matched to a gene: 9. CDR3 sequence: CASSLGAAREGDEQFF. The CDR3 DNA reads TGTGCCAGCAGCTTGGGGGCCGCGCGGGAGGGCGATGAGCAGTTCTTC.

The chain has TRBV7-7 and TRBJ2-2; no reliable D call. The CDR3 spans 13 residues. The ends were cut back, 0 bases at V and 6 bases at J, with 5 bases in the middle. Per germline, CDR1 SSHAT and CDR2 FNYEAQ (reference sequence). CDR3: CASSLAESGELFF. The CDR3 DNA is TGTGCCAGCAGCTTAGCGGAGTCCGGGGAGCTGTTTTTT.

The table lists this clone with a count of one. This chain joins TRBV6-1 and TRBJ2-3, with D perhaps matching TRBD1 (6 bases). Germline V gene data show CDR1 as MNHNS and CDR2 as SASEGT. V dropped 7 bases and J dropped 4 bases, with 12 bases sitting between them. This CDR3 comprises 13 residues. In DNA form, the CDR3 reads TGTGCCAGCAAGGGGACATTCCCAGATACGCAGTATTTT. It specifies CASKGTFPDTQYF.

This clone was seen a few times. This rearrangement joins TRBV7-8 to TRBJ2-1; a possible D gene is TRBD2 (6 bases). The CDR3 extends over 13 amino acids. V gave up 5 bases and J gave up 5 bases, with 10 bases separating them. Germline V gene lookup returns CDR1 SGHVS and CDR2 FQNEAQ. The CDR3 spells CASSGGINNEQFF. The CDR3 nucleotides are TGTGCCAGCAGCGGGGGGATCAACAATGAGCAGTTCTTC.

The genes are TRBV28 and TRBJ1-1; D is possibly TRBD1 (5 bases). V was clipped by 6 bases and J by 4 bases, with 15 bases between them. CDR1 and CDR2 (germline): MDHEN, SYDVKM. This CDR3 spans 14 amino acids. The CDR3 region has the DNA TGTGCCAGCAGCACAAGGGGCATAACCACTGAAGCTTTCTTT. Translating it yields CASSTRGITTEAFF.

The J gene is TRBJ1-1, the V gene TRBV6-1; no definite D call. V lost 2 bases and J 0 bases, leaving 16 bases between the germline ends. This CDR3 region has 17 residues. Germline V gives CDR1 MNHNS, CDR2 SASEGT. The CDR3 protein is CASSEHAGSSMNTEAFF. The CDR3 DNA sequence: TGTGCCAGCAGTGAACACGCAGGATCCTCGATGAACACTGAAGCTTTCTTT.

This sequence joins TRBV7-8 and TRBJ2-3, with TRBD2 matching over 14 bases. Germline CDR1 reads SGHVS; CDR2 reads FQNEAQ. J gave up 2 bases and V 3 bases, and 10 bases lay outside the gene matches. This CDR3 has 19 residues. CDR3 region: CASSLTTSGGASYTDTQYF. As DNA, the CDR3 is TGTGCCAGCAGCTTGACGACTAGCGGGGGGGCTTCTTACACAGATACGCAGTATTTT. Full variable domain (missing parts from reference TRBV7-8 and TRBJ2-3): GAGVSQSPRYKVAKRGQDVALRCDPISGHVSLFWYQQALGQGPEFLTYFQNEAQLDKSGLPSDRFFAERPEGSVSTLKIQRTQQEDSAVYLCASSLTTSGGASYTDTQYFGPGTRLTVL.

The rearrangement joins TRBV2 to TRBJ2-1; tentative D call: TRBD1 (6 bases). The CDR3 is made up of 15 amino acids. Trimming shortened V by 6 bases and J by 7 bases, and 19 bases separated the two germline ends. Germline V gives CDR1 SNHLY, CDR2 FYNNEI. The CDR3: CASRPHAPGVNEQFF. For the CDR3, the DNA is TGTGCCAGCAGGCCCCATGCCCCAGGGGTAAATGAGCAGTTCTTC.

This chain joins TRBV4-1 and TRBJ2-5; possible D gene TRBD2, 5 bases. The CDR3 runs to 16 residues. Trimming shortened V by 1 base and J by 1 base, and 13 bases separated the two germline ends. Germline V lookup: CDR1 MGHRA, CDR2 YSYEKL. This chain's CDR3 is CASSQGRGLAQETQYF. The CDR3 region has the DNA TGCGCCAGCAGCCAAGGTCGGGGTTTGGCCCAAGAGACCCAGTACTTC.

The chain joins TRBV2 to TRBJ2-2, with 7 nucleotides matching TRBD1. V was clipped by 6 bases and J by 3 bases; unmatched bases: 4. From germline, CDR1 is SNHLY and CDR2 FYNNEI. This CDR3 comprises 14 residues. The CDR3 bases are TGTGCCAGCAGGACAGGGTATGACACCGGGGAGCTGTTTTTT. As protein: CASRTGYDTGELFF.

This rearrangement joins TRBV6-5 to TRBJ1-4; perhaps TRBD1 as D (5 bases). CDR1 and CDR2 from the germline V gene are MNHEY and SVGAGI. This CDR3 region has 15 residues. Deletions cut 2 bases from V and 4 bases from J, with 11 bases between. The CDR3 sequence is CASSYTGTLNEKLFF. CDR3 nucleotide sequence: TGTGCCAGCAGTTACACCGGGACTCTTAATGAAAAACTGTTTTTT.

This chain connects TRBV30 to TRBJ2-1; 8 positions agree with TRBD2. Germline CDR1 is GTSNPN and CDR2 is SVGIG (reference sequence). J was trimmed by 3 bases and V by 3 bases; bases with no gene match: 4. The CDR3 runs 14 residues. CDR3 in DNA: TGTGCCTGGAGACTAGCGGCGAACTACAATGAGCAGTTCTTC. This sequence encodes CAWRLAANYNEQFF.

The gene calls are TRBV4-2 and TRBJ2-2; tentatively, D is TRBD2 (6 bases). With 5 bases removed from V and 1 base from J, the gap between germline ends came to 8 bases. The CDR3 spans 14 residues. Germline V gene lookup returns CDR1 LGHNA and CDR2 YNFKEQ. CDR3 in DNA: TGTGCCAGCAGCTACGGGAGGAACACCGGGGAGCTGTTTTTT. Encoded protein: CASSYGRNTGELFF.

The gene calls are TRBV11-3 and TRBJ1-2; 12 nucleotides align to TRBD1. With 5 bases clipped from V and 4 bases from J, the junction kept 8 bases outside the gene matches. The CDR3 consists of 16 residues. The germline V gene encodes CDR1 SGHNT and CDR2 YENEEA. This chain's CDR3 is CASSPGTGGGGYGYTF. CDR3 nucleotides: TGTGCCAGCAGCCCCGGGACAGGGGGCGGGGGCTATGGCTACACCTTC.

The rearrangement joins TRBV11-3 to TRBJ1-3; D is uncertain. Germline V CDR1 and CDR2: SGHNT, YENEEA. Trimming removed 2 bases from V and 2 bases from J, with 7 bases in between. The CDR3 sequence is 14 residues long. The CDR3 DNA follows: TGTGCCAGCAGCTTATCGCCAGCTGGAAACACCATATATTTT. It encodes CASSLSPAGNTIYF. Filled out from reference TRBV11-3 and TRBJ1-3, the complete variable domain reads EAGVVQSPRYKIIEKKQPVAFWCNPISGHNTLYWYLQNLGQGPELLIRYENEEAVDDSQLPKDRFSAERLKGVDSTLKIQPAELGDSAVYLCASSLSPAGNTIYFGEGSWLTVV.

The chain joins TRBV15 to TRBJ1-1; the D gene is possibly TRBD1 (5 bases). With 4 bases removed from V and 7 bases from J, the gap between germline ends came to 19 bases. This CDR3 contains 15 residues. Germline V CDR1 and CDR2: LNHNV, YYDKDF (reference sequence). Here the CDR3 DNA reads TGTGCCACCAGCAAAGGGTGGGGCGGGATTAATGAAGCTTTCTTT. Protein product: CATSKGWGGINEAFF.

The DNA for the CDR3 is TGTGCCAGCAGCTTAAGACTAGCGGGGGTATCCTACGAGCAGTACTTC. Protein sequence: CASSLRLAGVSYEQYF. The chain uses TRBV7-2 and TRBJ2-7; 12 bases are shared with TRBD2. V was pared by 2 bases and J by 1 base, with 3 bases of the junction left unmatched. Germline CDR1 reads SGHTA; CDR2 reads FQGNSA. The CDR3 covers 16 residues. Together with reference TRBV7-2 and TRBJ2-7, the CDR3 gives the full variable domain: GAGVSQSPSNKVTEKGKDVELRCDPISGHTALYWYRQSLGQGLEFLIYFQGNSAPDKSGLPSDRFSAERTGGSVSTLTIQRTQQEDSAVYLCASSLRLAGVSYEQYFGPGTRLTVT.

This clone was counted only a few times. V usage is TRBV28 and J usage is TRBJ2-1, with 8 bases matching TRBD2. The germline V gene encodes CDR1 MDHEN and CDR2 SYDVKM. This CDR3 has 16 residues. V lost 5 bases, J lost 6 bases, and 12 bases stayed unmatched. In DNA form, the CDR3 reads TGTGCCAGCAGTCAGAATGAGCGGGAGTGGGTCAATGAGCAGTTCTTC. This encodes CASSQNEREWVNEQFF.

V is TRBV4-1 and J is TRBJ1-5, with 8 bases that match TRBD1. Trimming removed 4 bases from V and 4 bases from J; junction bases left unmatched: 3. Germline CDR1 MGHRA, CDR2 YSYEKL. This CDR3 comprises 14 residues. CDR3 loop: CASSPGQVNQPQHF. DNA of the CDR3: TGCGCCAGCAGCCCGGGACAGGTGAATCAGCCCCAGCATTTT.

This clone was detected a few times. This chain connects TRBV6-4 to TRBJ2-2, with 11 bases matching TRBD1. The germline gives CDR1 MRHNA, CDR2 SNTAGT. The CDR3 totals 17 residues. J gave up 7 bases and V 3 bases, and 10 bases lay outside the gene matches. In nucleotides, the CDR3 is TGTGCCAGCAGTGAAGCGGTCGGGACAGGGGGTATCGGGGAGCTGTTTTTT. Its protein is CASSEAVGTGGIGELFF.

The rearrangement uses TRBV5-1 and TRBJ2-7; 12 bases match TRBD2. V gave up 5 bases and J gave up 1 base; unmatched junction bases: 10. Looked up from germline, CDR1 is SGHRS and CDR2 is YFSETQ. The CDR3 sequence is 17 residues long. CDR3 sequence (DNA): TGCGCCAGCAGTCCTGGACTAGCGGGAATTAAGTCCTACGAGCAGTACTTC. Translating it yields CASSPGLAGIKSYEQYF.

The J gene is TRBJ2-7, the V gene TRBV21-1; TRBD2, the table's D call, was not compared with the DNA. TRBV21-1 is a documented pseudogene. The CDR3 is made up of 17 amino acids. The CDR3 protein is CASSKGVSAGGLHEQYF. DNA for the CDR3: TGTGCCAGCAGCAAAGGTGTCTCAGCGGGAGGCTTACACGAGCAGTACTTC.

This clone has only one observation. V is TRBV28 and J is TRBJ2-7, with TRBD2 as a possible D gene (5 bases). Deletions cut 1 base from V and 0 bases from J, with 10 bases between. Germline loops: CDR1 MDHEN, CDR2 SYDVKM. The CDR3 totals 15 residues. CDR3 bases: TGTGCCAGCAGTTTATACCCCCTAGCCTCCTACGAGCAGTACTTC. Its translation: CASSLYPLASYEQYF.